Below, one T cell receptor (beta chain) is given with its context. This sample was included in a study of control samples from healthy donors and cancer patients. Germline values: CDR1 KGHSH, CDR2 LQKENI. The V end lost 4 bases, the J end lost 0 bases, and 7 bases lay between the germline ends. CDR3 length equals 14 residues. Measured with immunoSEQ multiplex PCR; TCRdb has only the in-frame clones, and not every one. The table has about 75,000 clones, about 80% seen once. The clonotype was recovered from a man aged 50 to 59 in good health. Source material: blood. The chain couples TRBV18 to TRBJ1-3; D call uncertain. DNA of the CDR3: TGTGCCAGCTCACTCCAGGACTCTGGAAACACCATATATTTT. Protein: CASSLQDSGNTIYF.